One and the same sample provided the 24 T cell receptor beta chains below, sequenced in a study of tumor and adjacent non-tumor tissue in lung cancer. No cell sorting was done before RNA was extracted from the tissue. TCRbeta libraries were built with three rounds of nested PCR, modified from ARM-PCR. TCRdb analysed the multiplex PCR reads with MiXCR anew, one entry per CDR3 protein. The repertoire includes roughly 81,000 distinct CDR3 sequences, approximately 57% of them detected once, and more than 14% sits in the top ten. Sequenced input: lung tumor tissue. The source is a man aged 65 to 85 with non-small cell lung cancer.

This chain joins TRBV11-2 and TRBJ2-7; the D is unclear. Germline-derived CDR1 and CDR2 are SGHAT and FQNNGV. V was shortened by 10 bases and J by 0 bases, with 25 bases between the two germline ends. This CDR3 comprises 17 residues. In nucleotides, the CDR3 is TGTGCCAAGAGCTTAGACTTGGCTCGTCGAGGCTCCTACGAGCAGTACTTC. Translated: CAKSLDLARRGSYEQYF.

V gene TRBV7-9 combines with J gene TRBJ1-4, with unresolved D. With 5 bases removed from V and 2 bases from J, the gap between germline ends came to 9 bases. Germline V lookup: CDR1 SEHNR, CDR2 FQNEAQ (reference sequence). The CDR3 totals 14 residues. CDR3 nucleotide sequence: TGTGCCAGCAGCACCCACAGCACTAATGAAAAACTGTTTTTT. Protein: CASSTHSTNEKLFF.

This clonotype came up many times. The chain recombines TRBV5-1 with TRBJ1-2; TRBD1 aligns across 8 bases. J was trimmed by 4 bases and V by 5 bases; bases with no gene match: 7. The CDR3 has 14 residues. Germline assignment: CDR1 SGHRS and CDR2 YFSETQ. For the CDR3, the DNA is TGCGCCAGCAGATCACCAGGGGGCGGCTATGGCTACACCTTC. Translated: CASRSPGGGYGYTF.

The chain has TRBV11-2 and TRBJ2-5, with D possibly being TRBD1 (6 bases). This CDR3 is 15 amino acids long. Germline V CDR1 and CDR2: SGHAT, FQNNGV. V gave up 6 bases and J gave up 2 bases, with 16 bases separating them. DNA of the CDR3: TGTGCCAGCAGTCAACAGCGGACAGCTCAAGAGACCCAGTACTTC. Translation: CASSQQRTAQETQYF.

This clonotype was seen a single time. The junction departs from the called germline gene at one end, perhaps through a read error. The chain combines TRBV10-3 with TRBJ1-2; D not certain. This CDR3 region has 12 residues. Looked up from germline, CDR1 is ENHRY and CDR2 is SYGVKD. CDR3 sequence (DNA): TGTGCCATCAGCAAGGGCATCTATGGCTACAGCTTC. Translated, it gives CAISKGIYGYSF.

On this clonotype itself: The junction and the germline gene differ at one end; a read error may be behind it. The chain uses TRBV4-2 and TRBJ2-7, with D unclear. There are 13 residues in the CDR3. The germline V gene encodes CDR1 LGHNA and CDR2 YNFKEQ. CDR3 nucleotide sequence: TGTGCTAGCAGCCAATTAAGAACCTACGAGCAGTGCTTC. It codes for CASSQLRTYEQCF.

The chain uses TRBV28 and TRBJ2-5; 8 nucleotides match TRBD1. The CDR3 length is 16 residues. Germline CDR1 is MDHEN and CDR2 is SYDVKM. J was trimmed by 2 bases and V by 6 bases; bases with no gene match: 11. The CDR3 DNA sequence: TGTGCCAGCAGAACATGGACAGGGCTCGTTCAAGAGACCCAGTACTTC. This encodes CASRTWTGLVQETQYF.

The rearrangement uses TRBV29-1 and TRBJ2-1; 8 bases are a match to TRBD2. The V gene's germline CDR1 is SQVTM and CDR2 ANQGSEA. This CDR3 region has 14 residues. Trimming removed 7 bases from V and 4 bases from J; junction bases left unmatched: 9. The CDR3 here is CSDDKRGSYNEQFF. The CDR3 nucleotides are TGCAGCGATGACAAGCGGGGGTCTTACAATGAGCAGTTCTTC.

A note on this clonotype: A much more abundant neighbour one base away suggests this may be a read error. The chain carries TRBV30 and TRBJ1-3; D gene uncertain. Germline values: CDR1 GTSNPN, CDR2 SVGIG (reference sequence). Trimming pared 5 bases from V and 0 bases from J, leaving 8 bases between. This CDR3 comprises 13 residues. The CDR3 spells CAWVMGSGNTIYF. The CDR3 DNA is TGTGCCTGGGTGATGGGCTCTGGAAACACCATATATTTT.

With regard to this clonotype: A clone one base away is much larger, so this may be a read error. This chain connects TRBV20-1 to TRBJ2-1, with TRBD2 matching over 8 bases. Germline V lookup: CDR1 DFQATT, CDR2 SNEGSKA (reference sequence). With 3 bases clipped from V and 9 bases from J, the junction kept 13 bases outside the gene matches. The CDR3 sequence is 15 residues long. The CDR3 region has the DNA TGCAGTGCTAGTCCCCTACAAGCGGGAGTGGGTGAGCAGTTCTTC. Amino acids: CSASPLQAGVGEQFF.

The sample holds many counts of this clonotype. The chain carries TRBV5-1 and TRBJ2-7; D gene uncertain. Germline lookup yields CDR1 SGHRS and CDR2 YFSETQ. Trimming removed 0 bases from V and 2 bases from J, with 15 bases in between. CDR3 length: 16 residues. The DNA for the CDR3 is TGCGCCAGCAGCTTGGAAACGCGACACCCACCCTACGAGCAGTACTTC. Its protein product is CASSLETRHPPYEQYF.

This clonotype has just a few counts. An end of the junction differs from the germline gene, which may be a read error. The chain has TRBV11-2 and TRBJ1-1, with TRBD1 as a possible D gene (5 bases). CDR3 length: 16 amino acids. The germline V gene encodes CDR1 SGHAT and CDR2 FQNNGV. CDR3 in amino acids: CASSPSGGVRNTEVFF. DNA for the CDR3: TGTGCCAGCAGCCCGAGCGGGGGGGTCCGGAACACCGAAGTTTTCTTT.

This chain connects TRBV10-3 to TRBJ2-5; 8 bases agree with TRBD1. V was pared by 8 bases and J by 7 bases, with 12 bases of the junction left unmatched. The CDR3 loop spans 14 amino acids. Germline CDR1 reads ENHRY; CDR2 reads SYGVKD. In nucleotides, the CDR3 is TGTGCCATCCAGAGAGGGGACAGGAAGCCGACCCAGTACTTC. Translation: CAIQRGDRKPTQYF.

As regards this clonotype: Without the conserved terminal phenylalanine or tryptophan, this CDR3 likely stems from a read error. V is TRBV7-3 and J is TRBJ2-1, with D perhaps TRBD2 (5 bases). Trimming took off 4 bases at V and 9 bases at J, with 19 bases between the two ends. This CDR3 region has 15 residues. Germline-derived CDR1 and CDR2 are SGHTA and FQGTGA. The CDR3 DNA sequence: TGTGCCAGCAGCTGGCTAGGAGGCGACCGAGGTGAGCAGTTCCTC. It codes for CASSWLGGDRGEQFL.

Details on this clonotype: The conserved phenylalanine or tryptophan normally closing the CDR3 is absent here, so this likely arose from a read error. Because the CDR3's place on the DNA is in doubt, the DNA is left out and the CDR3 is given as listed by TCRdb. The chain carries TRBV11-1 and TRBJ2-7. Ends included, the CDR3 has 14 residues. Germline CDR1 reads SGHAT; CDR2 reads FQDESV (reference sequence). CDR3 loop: CASSLWGSLDEPYL.

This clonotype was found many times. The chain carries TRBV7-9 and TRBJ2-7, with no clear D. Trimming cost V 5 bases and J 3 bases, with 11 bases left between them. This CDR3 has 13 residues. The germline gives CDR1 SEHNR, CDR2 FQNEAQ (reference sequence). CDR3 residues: CASSPRTDYEQYF. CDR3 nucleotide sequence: TGTGCCAGCAGCCCCCGTACGGACTACGAGCAGTACTTC.

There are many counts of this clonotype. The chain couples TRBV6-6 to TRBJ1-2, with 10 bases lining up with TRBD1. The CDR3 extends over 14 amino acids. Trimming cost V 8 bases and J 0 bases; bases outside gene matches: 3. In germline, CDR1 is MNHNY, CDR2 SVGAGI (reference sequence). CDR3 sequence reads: CASVGQGANYGYTF. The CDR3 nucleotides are TGTGCCAGCGTCGGACAGGGGGCTAACTATGGCTACACCTTC.

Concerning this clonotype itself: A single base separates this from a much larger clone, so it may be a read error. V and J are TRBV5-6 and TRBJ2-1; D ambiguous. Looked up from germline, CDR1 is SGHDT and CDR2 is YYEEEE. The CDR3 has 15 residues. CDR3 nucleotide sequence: TGTGCCAACAGCTTGGTGGCAGCTAAGAGGCATGAGCAGTTCTTC. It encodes CANSLVAAKRHEQFF.

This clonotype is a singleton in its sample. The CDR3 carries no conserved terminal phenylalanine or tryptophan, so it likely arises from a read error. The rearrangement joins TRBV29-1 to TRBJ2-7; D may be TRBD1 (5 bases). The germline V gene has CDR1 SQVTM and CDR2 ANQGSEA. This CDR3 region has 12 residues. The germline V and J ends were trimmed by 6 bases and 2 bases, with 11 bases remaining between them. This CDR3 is CSVGAGPYEQYL. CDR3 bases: TGCAGCGTAGGGGCAGGGCCCTACGAGCAGTACTTA.

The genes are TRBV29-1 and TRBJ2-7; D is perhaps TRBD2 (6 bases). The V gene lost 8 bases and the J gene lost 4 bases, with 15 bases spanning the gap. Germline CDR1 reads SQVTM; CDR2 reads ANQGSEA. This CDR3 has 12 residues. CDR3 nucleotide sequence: TGCAGCCTTCGGCGGAGGGTGTACGAGCAGTACTTC. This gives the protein CSLRRRVYEQYF.

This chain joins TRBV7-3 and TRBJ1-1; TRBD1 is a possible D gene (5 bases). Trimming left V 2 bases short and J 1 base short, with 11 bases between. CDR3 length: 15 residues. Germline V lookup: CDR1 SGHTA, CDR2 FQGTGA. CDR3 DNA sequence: TGTGCCAGCAGCTTACGACCCCAGGGGAACACTGAAGCTTTCTTT. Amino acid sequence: CASSLRPQGNTEAFF.

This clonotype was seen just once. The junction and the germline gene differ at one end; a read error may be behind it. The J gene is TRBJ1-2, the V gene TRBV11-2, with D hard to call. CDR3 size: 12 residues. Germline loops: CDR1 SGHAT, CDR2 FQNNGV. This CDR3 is CASTVQGSDYNF. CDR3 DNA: TGTGCCAGCACCGTCCAAGGTAGCGACTACAACTTC.

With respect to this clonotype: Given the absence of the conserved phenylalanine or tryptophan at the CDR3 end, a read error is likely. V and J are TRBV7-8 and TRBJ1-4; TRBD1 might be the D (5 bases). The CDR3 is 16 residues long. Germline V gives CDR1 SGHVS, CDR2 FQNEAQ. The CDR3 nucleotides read TGTGCCAGTAGCTTAGGGGTTTTTGCAACTAATGAAGAACTGTTTTAT. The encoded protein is CASSLGVFATNEELFY.

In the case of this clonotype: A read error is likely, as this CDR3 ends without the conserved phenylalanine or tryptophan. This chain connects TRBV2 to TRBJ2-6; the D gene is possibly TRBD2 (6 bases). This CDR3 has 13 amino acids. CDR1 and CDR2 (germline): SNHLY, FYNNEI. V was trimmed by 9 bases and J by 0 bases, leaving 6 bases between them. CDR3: CARGGSGANVLTL. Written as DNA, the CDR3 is TGTGCCAGGGGGGGCTCTGGGGCCAACGTCCTGACTCTC.